A single T cell receptor (beta chain) is shown here with its context. Antigen: not known. The data stem from a study of Ad26.COV2.S vaccination and SARS-CoV-2 variants. The wider study: The authors gave Ad26.COV2.S intramuscularly, either once or twice 56 days apart.

Overall study findings and caveats: Placebo and vaccine recipients had non-spike TCR breadth that was similar.

Treatment of the sample: some 19 received Ad26.COV2.S at low or high dose, single or two shots; about 5 received placebo; per-sample allocation not given. Sampling occurred on day 63 after the first vaccine or placebo injection. An adult of 18-55 years in Boston served as donor. An Ad26 vector that expressed Wuhan-strain SARS-CoV-2 spike constituted the vaccine. The method was immunoSEQ multiplex PCR; TCRdb's version includes in-frame clones alone and lacks a portion of them. Altogether under 600,000 clones are present, roughly 87% being singletons, with the ten largest covering around 1.6%. This receptor was obtained from a person between 18 and 59 years old who received the Ad26.COV2.S COVID-19 vaccine or a placebo. This specimen was peripheral blood, taken in a trial of Ad26.COV2.S vaccine versus placebo.

DNA of the CDR3: TGTGCCAGCAGTCCGCACGAGGTGGTTCATACGCAGTATTTT. Its translation: CASSPHEVVHTQYF. The V call is TRBV27, the J call TRBJ2-3; D call uncertain. The CDR3 is 14 residues long. Trimming left V 5 bases short and J 7 bases short, with 16 bases between. The germline V gene has CDR1 MNHEY and CDR2 SMNVEV (reference sequence).